These 20 T cell receptor beta chains share one sample of origin, sequenced in a study of T cells and Merkel cell carcinoma outcomes. Profiled with immunoSEQ multiplex PCR; TCRdb holds only in-frame clones, not every one. This table has 13,000 to 15,000 clones, roughly 92% appearing once. The specimen was tumor tissue from Merkel cell carcinoma. Receptors were obtained from a human donor with Merkel cell carcinoma.

Details on this clone: At one end the junction does not follow the germline gene, possibly because of a read error. The chain links TRBV15 to TRBJ2-3, with unresolved D. CDR3 length equals 16 residues. The germline V gene has CDR1 LNHNV and CDR2 YYDKDF (reference sequence). Written as DNA, the CDR3 is TGTGCTACCAGCTCCCGGACCCGGGCGAGCACAGATACGCAGTATTTT. Translating gives CATSSRTRASTDTQYF.

This sequence joins TRBV18 and TRBJ1-1; no clear D. The CDR3 totals 12 residues. Between the trimmed V and J ends, which lost 3 bases and 5 bases, there was a span of 7 bases. CDR1 is KGHSH and CDR2 is LQKENI in the germline V gene. CDR3 protein: CASSPGLTEAFF. The CDR3 DNA is TGTGCCAGCTCACCGGGGTTGACTGAAGCTTTCTTT.

J is TRBJ2-2 and V is TRBV6-5; D might be TRBD1 or TRBD2, each matching 6 bases. From germline, CDR1 is MNHEY and CDR2 SVGAGI. V lost 6 bases and J 8 bases, leaving 19 bases between the germline ends. This CDR3 region has 15 residues. Here the CDR3 DNA reads TGTGCCAGCAGGTTCCTGGGGGGCAGGACTGGGGAGCTGTTTTTT. It codes for CASRFLGGRTGELFF.

The V and J genes are TRBV20-1 and TRBJ1-1, with D uncertain. The CDR3 length is 8 residues. Germline loops: CDR1 DFQATT, CDR2 SNEGSKA (reference sequence). V was pared by 4 bases and J by 11 bases, with 5 bases between. CDR3 sequence: CSAMNAFF. The CDR3 DNA is TGCAGTGCTATGAATGCTTTCTTT.

DNA of the CDR3: TGTGCCAGCAGACCTCTGACTGGGACCACTGAAGCTTTCTTT. It specifies CASRPLTGTTEAFF. The chain recombines TRBV6-5 with TRBJ1-1; tentative D call: TRBD1 (5 bases). CDR3 length: 14 residues. Germline lookup yields CDR1 MNHEY and CDR2 SVGAGI. V lost 6 bases and J lost 4, with 15 bases in between.

CDR3 DNA sequence: TGTGCCAGCAGTGAGCTAGGCCAGCCCCAGCATTTT. It codes for CASSELGQPQHF. This chain links TRBV6-1 with TRBJ1-5; no clear D. Germline V gene data show CDR1 as MNHNS and CDR2 as SASEGT. This CDR3 is built from 12 residues. Deletions cut 3 bases from V and 7 bases from J, with 7 bases between.

This clone has just one count. The chain employs TRBV28 and TRBJ1-5; TRBD1 matches at 7 bases. Germline lookup yields CDR1 MDHEN and CDR2 SYDVKM. With 6 bases clipped from V and 7 bases from J, the junction kept 3 bases outside the gene matches. The length of the CDR3 is 12 residues. The CDR3, as DNA: TGTGCCAGCAGCCAGGGGGGACAGCCCCAGCATTTT. Translation gives CASSQGGQPQHF.

The chain has TRBV9 and TRBJ2-2; 8 bases line up with TRBD1. With V trimmed by 5 bases and J by 0 bases, 3 bases remained unmatched. CDR1 and CDR2 (germline): SGDLS, YYNGEE. CDR3 length: 15 residues. The CDR3 coding sequence is TGTGCCAGCAGAAGACAGGGGACGAACACCGGGGAGCTGTTTTTT. It is translated as CASRRQGTNTGELFF.

This clone was observed a single time. The chain recombines TRBV9 with TRBJ2-6; TRBD2 aligns across 13 bases. Trimming at V came to 3 bases and at J to 2 bases, leaving 5 bases not matched to a gene. The germline V gene has CDR1 SGDLS and CDR2 YYNGEE. CDR3 length equals 18 residues. CDR3 in DNA: TGTGCCAGCAGCGGGACTAGCGGGAGTACGGCTGGGGCCAACGTCCTGACTTTC. Translation: CASSGTSGSTAGANVLTF.

This chain links TRBV6-5 with TRBJ2-5; tentative D call: TRBD2 (5 bases). The CDR3 is 15 amino acids. Trimming pared 2 bases from V and 4 bases from J, leaving 14 bases between. Germline-derived CDR1 and CDR2 are MNHEY and SVGAGI. The chain's CDR3 is CASSYRGIGGETQYF. The CDR3 DNA sequence: TGTGCCAGCAGTTACCGGGGAATAGGCGGAGAGACCCAGTACTTC.

This sequence joins TRBV10-3 and TRBJ2-1; the match to TRBD2 covers 7 bases. Germline CDR1 is ENHRY and CDR2 is SYGVKD. V lost 10 bases and J lost 2; bases outside the gene matches: 8. The CDR3 is made up of 14 amino acids. The DNA for the CDR3 is TGTGCCACACTATTAGCGGGTACCTACAATGAGCAGTTCTTC. This translates into CATLLAGTYNEQFF.

The chain links TRBV29-1 to TRBJ1-2; 7 bases align to TRBD1. V lost 7 bases and J lost 4; bases outside the gene matches: 18. CDR3 length equals 16 residues. The germline gives CDR1 SQVTM, CDR2 ANQGSEA. The chain's CDR3 is CSAGGSGTAGIYGYTF. CDR3 bases: TGCAGCGCTGGGGGGTCTGGGACAGCGGGTATCTATGGCTACACCTTC. Filled out from reference TRBV29-1 and TRBJ1-2, the complete variable domain reads SAVISQKPSRDICQRGTSLTIQCQVDSQVTMMFWYRQQPGQSLTLIATANQGSEATYESGFVIDKFPISRPNLTFSTLTVSNMSPEDSSIYLCSAGGSGTAGIYGYTFGSGTRLTVV.

The rearrangement links TRBV30 to TRBJ2-5, with D unresolved. CDR1 and CDR2 (germline): GTSNPN, SVGIG (reference sequence). V lost 0 bases and J lost 5, with 13 bases in between. The CDR3 runs to 14 residues. CDR3 coding DNA: TGTGCCTGGAGTGTAGGTTTAGGACGCGAGACCCAGTACTTC. Translation gives CAWSVGLGRETQYF. Full variable domain (remainder filled in from reference TRBV30 and TRBJ2-5): SQTIHQWPATLVQPVGSPLSLECTVEGTSNPNLYWYRQAAGRGLQLLFYSVGIGQISSEVPQNLSASRPQDRQFILSSKKLLLSDSGFYLCAWSVGLGRETQYFGPGTRLLVL.

V gene TRBV30 combines with J gene TRBJ2-1, with 10 bases aligning to TRBD2. The CDR3 spans 15 residues. In germline, CDR1 is GTSNPN, CDR2 SVGIG (reference sequence). V shed 3 bases, J shed 8 bases, and the junction held 10 bases outside the gene matches. CDR3 sequence (DNA): TGTGCCTGGAGGAGGGGACTAGCGCCGGGGCATGAGCAGTTCTTC. Translated, it gives CAWRRGLAPGHEQFF.

V usage is TRBV6-1 and J usage is TRBJ1-5, with 10 nucleotides matching TRBD1. Germline-derived CDR1 and CDR2 are MNHNS and SASEGT. The V segment lost 2 bases and the J segment 2 bases; nucleotides outside the gene matches: 12. This CDR3 is 19 amino acids long. CDR3: CASSEFGTGVTRGNQPQHF. Written as DNA, the CDR3 is TGTGCCAGCAGTGAATTCGGGACAGGGGTTACGAGGGGCAATCAGCCCCAGCATTTT.

This chain connects TRBV5-1 to TRBJ2-5; D may match TRBD1 or TRBD2 (6 bases each). Germline V gene lookup returns CDR1 SGHRS and CDR2 YFSETQ. The CDR3 is 14 residues long. V lost 0 bases, J lost 3 bases, and 9 bases lay in between. The CDR3 coding sequence is TGCGCCAGCAGCTTGGCCGGGGGCGAAGAGACCCAGTACTTC. Its translation: CASSLAGGEETQYF. Full variable domain (remainder filled in from reference TRBV5-1 and TRBJ2-5): KAGVTQTPRYLIKTRGQQVTLSCSPISGHRSVSWYQQTPGQGLQFLFEYFSETQRNKGNFPGRFSGRQFSNSRSEMNVSTLELGDSALYLCASSLAGGEETQYFGPGTRLLVL.

Turning to this clone: Sequence at one end of the junction differs from germline and may be a read error. CDR3 DNA sequence: TGTGCCAGCAGTGCTTGGACAGGGGGCACTGGGGCCAACGTCCTGACTTTT. Protein sequence: CASSAWTGGTGANVLTF. V usage is TRBV6-1 and J usage is TRBJ2-6; 11 bases map to TRBD1. The length of the CDR3 is 17 residues. Germline CDR1 MNHNS, CDR2 SASEGT.

Turning to this clone: The sample carries other DNA sequences with the same CDR3. The chain carries TRBV5-8 and TRBJ2-1, with unresolved D. The V gene's germline CDR1 is SGHTS and CDR2 YDEGEE. The CDR3 extends over 12 amino acids. The ends were cut back, 1 base at V and 6 bases at J, with 5 bases in the middle. CDR3 residues: CASSLRVNEQFF. For the CDR3, the DNA is TGTGCCAGCAGCTTGAGGGTCAATGAGCAGTTCTTC.

The chain recombines TRBV12-5 with TRBJ2-1; 7 positions agree with TRBD1. Germline CDR1 is LGHNT and CDR2 is FRNRAP. This CDR3 spans 15 amino acids. Trimming removed 4 bases from V and 3 bases from J; junction bases left unmatched: 6. The CDR3 DNA is TGTGCTAGTGGTTCCTCCGGGACAGTCTACAATGAGCAGTTCTTC. As protein: CASGSSGTVYNEQFF.

The rearrangement joins TRBV6-5 to TRBJ1-4; no reliable D call. Germline values: CDR1 MNHEY, CDR2 SVGAGI. The CDR3 consists of 13 residues. V was cut by 6 bases and J by 3 bases, with 8 bases left in between. CDR3 in amino acids: CASRNGANEKLFF. Written as DNA, the CDR3 is TGTGCCAGCAGAAATGGCGCTAATGAAAAACTGTTTTTT.